This T cell receptor beta chain derives from a study of blood T cell repertoires in COVID-19. On the study more broadly: There were acute and convalescent COVID-19 samples, and they came from the United States, Italy and Spain.

TCRdb keeps only in-frame clones here, not all; method: immunoSEQ multiplex PCR. This table holds about 290,000 clones, around 85% found once. This CDR3 is built from 15 residues. V was pared by 8 bases and J by 1 base, with 15 bases between. The germline V gene has CDR1 SNHLY and CDR2 FYNNEI. The V call is TRBV2, the J call TRBJ1-5; D perhaps matches TRBD1 (5 bases). Sequencing was performed on peripheral blood. This TCR came from a woman in her fifties or sixties with active or convalescent COVID-19. CDR3 sequence (DNA): TGTGCCAGCGAAGGGGAGGGAAGGAGCAATCAGCCCCAGCATTTT. Its translation: CASEGEGRSNQPQHF. The full variable domain, in which reference TRBV2 and TRBJ1-5 provide the parts outside the CDR3, is EPEVTQTPSHQVTQMGQEVILRCVPISNHLYFYWYRQILGQKVEFLVSFYNNEISEKSEIFDDQFSVERPDGSNFTLKIRSTKLEDSAMYFCASEGEGRSNQPQHFGDGTRLSIL.